What follows describes a single T cell receptor (beta chain). The method was immunoSEQ multiplex PCR; TCRdb's version includes in-frame clones alone and lacks a portion of them. The sample shows a few hundred thousand clones, 86% of them seen only once. CDR1 is WSHSY and CDR2 is SAAADI in the germline V gene. With 3 bases removed from V and 5 bases from J, the gap between germline ends came to 10 bases. The length of the CDR3 is 13 residues. The data were obtained in a study of blood T cell repertoires in COVID-19. Across the whole study: Nucleic acid was either cDNA or gDNA, and it came from T cells, B-cell-depleted T cells, or PBMCs.

This TCR derives from a woman aged 25 to 39 with active or convalescent COVID-19. Sequences were obtained from peripheral blood. The V call is TRBV10-2, the J call TRBJ1-1; D call uncertain. CDR3 protein: CASSEQSETEAFF. The CDR3 DNA reads TGCGCCAGCAGTGAACAGAGTGAAACTGAAGCTTTCTTT.